The present entry profiles one TCR beta chain with its context. As yet, its antigen is unknown. Primers for the PCR totalled 60 Vbeta and 13 Jbeta. The table came from immunoSEQ multiplex PCR; TCRdb's copy has only in-frame clones and leaves some out. The repertoire holds some 140,000 clones, 79% seen once, with about 1% in the top ten. The entry originates in a study of cytomegalovirus exposure and HLA in healthy donors. Study results and caveats: While the bulk of TCR sequences proved rare, some public TCRs turned up in many donors. When the data were analyzed later, several of the most significant clusters appeared to be linked to common viral pathogens. In a later analysis, DRB1 alleles had the most associated TCRs; HLA-C alleles the fewest.

Germline V CDR1 and CDR2: KGHSH, LQKENI. This CDR3 has 14 amino acids. The V gene lost 2 bases and the J gene lost 0 bases, with 7 bases spanning the gap. This sequence was found in a man aged 18 to 29 in good health and CMV-seronegative. The source material was PBMCs. This rearrangement joins TRBV18 to TRBJ1-1; no clear D. The CDR3 nucleotides read TGTGCCAGCTCACCATATACAATGAACACTGAAGCTTTCTTT. Translated: CASSPYTMNTEAFF.